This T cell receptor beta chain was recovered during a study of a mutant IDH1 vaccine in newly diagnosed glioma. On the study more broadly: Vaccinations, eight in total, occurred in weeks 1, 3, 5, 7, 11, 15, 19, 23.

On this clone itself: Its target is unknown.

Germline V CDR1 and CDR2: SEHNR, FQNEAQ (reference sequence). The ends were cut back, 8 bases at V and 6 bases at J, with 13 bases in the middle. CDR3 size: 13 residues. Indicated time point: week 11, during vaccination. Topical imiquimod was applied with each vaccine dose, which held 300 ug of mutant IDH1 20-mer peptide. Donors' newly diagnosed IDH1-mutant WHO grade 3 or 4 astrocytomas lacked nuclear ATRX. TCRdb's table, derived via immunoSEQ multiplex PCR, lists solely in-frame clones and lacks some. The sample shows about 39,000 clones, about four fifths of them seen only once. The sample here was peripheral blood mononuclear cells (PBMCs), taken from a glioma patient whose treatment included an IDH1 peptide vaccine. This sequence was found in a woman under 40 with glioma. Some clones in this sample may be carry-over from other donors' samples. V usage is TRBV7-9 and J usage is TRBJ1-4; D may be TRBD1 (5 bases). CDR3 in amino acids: CASGGRADEKLFF. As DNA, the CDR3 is TGTGCCAGCGGAGGCAGGGCGGATGAAAAACTGTTTTTT.